The 5 T cell receptor beta chains in this list originate from one sample, sequenced in a study of cytomegalovirus exposure and HLA in healthy donors. Vbeta (60) and Jbeta (13) primers were used in the PCR. This table comes from immunoSEQ multiplex PCR, and its TCRdb copy is limited to in-frame clones, with some not included. The data hold about 150,000 clones, with 80% to 90% observed a single time. The sample comprised PBMCs. These receptors all stem from a woman in her late teens or twenties in good health and CMV-seronegative.

V is TRBV28 and J is TRBJ2-7; D possibly corresponds to TRBD2 (5 bases). Germline V gives CDR1 MDHEN, CDR2 SYDVKM. The CDR3 is made up of 13 amino acids. Trimming took off 6 bases at V and 7 bases at J, with 16 bases between the two ends. CDR3 loop: CASSNPLTGEQYF. Here the CDR3 DNA reads TGTGCCAGCAGCAATCCCCTCACGGGGGAGCAGTACTTC.

V gene TRBV19 combines with J gene TRBJ2-3, with 10 bases identical to TRBD2. Germline CDR1 is LNHDA and CDR2 is SQIVND (reference sequence). The CDR3 extends over 16 amino acids. With V trimmed by 6 bases and J by 2 bases, 8 bases remained unmatched. The CDR3 loop reads CASSQSGGAFTDTQYF. In DNA, the CDR3 is TGTGCCAGTAGCCAAAGCGGGGGGGCCTTCACAGATACGCAGTATTTT.

This chain links TRBV28 with TRBJ2-2, with D hard to call. V lost 4 bases and J 8 bases, leaving 26 bases between the germline ends. Germline V gene data show CDR1 as MDHEN and CDR2 as SYDVKM. The CDR3 contains 18 residues. CDR3 loop: CASSSPPGLLLQAGELFF. In DNA form, the CDR3 reads TGTGCCAGCAGTTCCCCTCCGGGTCTTCTGTTGCAAGCGGGGGAGCTGTTTTTT.

This clone appeared a few times. The chain is built from TRBV14 and TRBJ2-3; D possibly corresponds to TRBD2 (5 bases). Deletions cut 1 base from V and 3 bases from J, with 14 bases between. The CDR3 has 16 residues. Looked up from germline, CDR1 is SGHDN and CDR2 is FVKESK. The CDR3, as DNA: TGTGCCAGCAGCCAAGTCCGGGGTTCCGCGACAGATACGCAGTATTTT. As protein: CASSQVRGSATDTQYF.

V usage is TRBV4-3 and J usage is TRBJ2-3, with TRBD2 matching 9 bases. The CDR3 sequence is 16 residues long. Germline V CDR1 and CDR2: LGHNA, YSLEER. V gave up 0 bases and J gave up 5 bases; unmatched junction bases: 6. The CDR3 bases are TGCGCCAGCAGCCAAGAAGCGGGGGGCCGGGTAGATACGCAGTATTTT. Amino acids: CASSQEAGGRVDTQYF.